This entry lists 16 T cell receptor beta chains sequenced from one sample in a study of vaccination effects on CD4 cells after COVID-19. No antigen is known for these receptors. TCRdb keeps only in-frame clones here, not all; method: immunoSEQ multiplex PCR. The sample consists of 55,000 or so clones, 55% to 75% of them appearing once. The ViraFEST assay expanded antigen-specific CD4+ T cells with viral peptide pools before sequencing. Having been cultured for ten to eleven days, the cells underwent CD4+ T cell isolation. Recipients of the vaccine had no prior SARS-CoV-2 infection and negative nucleocapsid antibodies. The sequencing here drew on CD4+ T cells from PBMCs cultured with SARS-CoV-2 spike peptides, taken before COVID-19 vaccination. These receptor sequences come from a human donor who received a COVID-19 vaccine.

This chain connects TRBV6-1 to TRBJ2-5, with 8 positions matching TRBD2. V was pared by 3 bases and J by 5 bases, with 5 bases of the junction left unmatched. The CDR3 length is 14 residues. From germline, CDR1 is MNHNS and CDR2 SASEGT. The CDR3: CASSDGGGRETQYF. The CDR3, as DNA: TGTGCCAGCAGTGACGGCGGGGGGCGGGAGACCCAGTACTTC.

To note about this clone: Other nucleotide sequences in the sample specify the same CDR3. The V gene is TRBV5-1, the J gene TRBJ1-2; 9 bases are shared with TRBD1. The CDR3 spans 15 residues. CDR1 is SGHRS, CDR2 YFSETQ, per germline. The junction had 3 bases not matched to a gene; V was cut back by 3 bases and J by 0 bases. The CDR3 nucleotides are TGCGCCAGCAGCTCCAGACAGGGGGCTAACTATGGCTACACCTTC. Its translation: CASSSRQGANYGYTF.

The gene calls are TRBV3-1 (or the pseudogene TRBV3-2) and TRBJ1-3; D unclear. The CDR3 is 11 residues long. The V end was cut by 7 bases, the J end by 4 bases, with 5 bases between. Germline CDR1 is LGHDT and CDR2 is YNNKEL (reference sequence). CDR3 DNA sequence: TGTGCCAGCATCAAAGGAAACACCATATATTTT. Amino acid sequence: CASIKGNTIYF.

The chain links TRBV28 to TRBJ1-3, with D unresolved. The CDR3 is made up of 15 amino acids. The V and J ends lost 5 bases and 1 base respectively, with 12 bases between them. The germline gives CDR1 MDHEN, CDR2 SYDVKM. The CDR3 spells CASSPEIPSGNTIYF. In DNA, the CDR3 is TGTGCCAGCAGTCCTGAGATTCCTTCTGGAAACACCATATATTTT.

This clone was observed a single time. The chain combines TRBV9 with TRBJ2-7; TRBD2 matches at 7 bases. Germline V gives CDR1 SGDLS, CDR2 YYNGEE. V trimming: 4 bases; J trimming: 4 bases; junction bases outside the gene matches: 5. CDR3 length equals 13 residues. The CDR3 loop reads CASSPSGLYEQYF. The CDR3 bases are TGTGCCAGCAGCCCATCGGGACTATACGAGCAGTACTTC.

This clone was seen a few times. The chain is built from TRBV2 and TRBJ2-5, with 8 bases aligning to TRBD1. Germline V lookup: CDR1 SNHLY, CDR2 FYNNEI. This CDR3 contains 15 residues. The V and J ends lost 6 bases and 1 base, in that order; junction bases with no gene match: 7. In nucleotides, the CDR3 is TGTGCCAGCAGCCGTACAGGGGGAATCCAAGAGACCCAGTACTTC. Encoded protein: CASSRTGGIQETQYF.

This chain uses TRBV19 with TRBJ1-5; TRBD1 matches at 7 bases. Germline V CDR1 and CDR2: LNHDA, SQIVND (reference sequence). This CDR3 is built from 15 residues. V was pared by 2 bases and J by 6 bases, with 7 bases of the junction left unmatched. The CDR3 is CASSIRQGISQPQHF. Written as DNA, the CDR3 is TGTGCCAGTAGTATAAGACAGGGTATAAGTCAGCCCCAGCATTTT.

J is TRBJ2-7 and V is TRBV7-9; no clear D gene. Per the germline V gene, CDR1 is SEHNR and CDR2 is FQNEAQ (reference sequence). V shed 1 base and J shed 6 bases, with 7 bases lying between them. The CDR3 runs to 12 residues. The CDR3 region has the DNA TGTGCCAGCAGCTTAGTGGTTCCCGAGCAGTACTTC. Protein: CASSLVVPEQYF.

This clone was observed a few times. This chain uses TRBV7-8 with TRBJ2-7; tentatively, D is TRBD2 (5 bases). Trimming took 5 bases from V and 0 from J, leaving 11 bases between them. Germline V gene sequence: CDR1 SGHVS, CDR2 FQNEAQ. This CDR3 contains 14 residues. The CDR3 nucleotides read TGTGCCAGCAGCCGGACTTATAACTCCTACGAGCAGTACTTC. Translated: CASSRTYNSYEQYF.

This rearrangement joins TRBV18 to TRBJ1-1; 9 bases are shared with TRBD1. Germline CDR1 is KGHSH and CDR2 is LQKENI. CDR3 length: 21 amino acids. V dropped 3 bases and J dropped 8; count of bases not matched to a gene: 28. The CDR3 DNA reads TGTGCCAGCTCACCTGGGGGGGTTCATGGTAGGGACAGGGCCTTTGGGGAGGAAGCTTTCTTT. This encodes CASSPGGVHGRDRAFGEEAFF.

This clone has more than one count but fewer than ten. The CDR3 loop is CASSSQSGNGELFF. CDR3 coding DNA: TGTGCCAGCAGCAGTCAGTCAGGGAACGGGGAGCTGTTTTTT. This rearrangement joins TRBV11-2 to TRBJ2-2; a possible D gene is TRBD1 (5 bases). V lost 5 bases and J lost 7, with 14 bases in between. CDR3 size: 14 residues. Germline lookup yields CDR1 SGHAT and CDR2 FQNNGV.

The chain couples TRBV7-9 to TRBJ1-5, with D possibly being TRBD1 (5 bases). Germline CDR1 reads SEHNR; CDR2 reads FQNEAQ (reference sequence). This CDR3 is built from 16 residues. Trimming removed 8 bases at V and 7 bases at J, with 24 bases between. Here the CDR3 reads CASDSNTGGGGQPQHF. CDR3 nucleotides: TGTGCCAGCGATTCCAACACGGGGGGAGGTGGCCAGCCCCAGCATTTT.

The rearrangement joins TRBV5-8 to TRBJ1-4; perhaps TRBD1 as D (5 bases). Germline V lookup: CDR1 SGHTS, CDR2 YDEGEE. V lost 0 bases, J lost 2 bases, and 11 bases lay in between. This CDR3 comprises 16 residues. Here the CDR3 reads CASSLGQGTTNEKLFF. For the CDR3, the DNA is TGTGCCAGCAGCTTGGGTCAGGGCACGACTAATGAAAAACTGTTTTTT. The variable domain in full, completed from reference TRBV5-8 and TRBJ1-4, reads EAGVTQSPTHLIKTRGQQATLRCSPISGHTSVYWYQQALGLGLQFLLWYDEGEERNRGNFPPRFSGRQFPNYSSELNVNALELEDSALYLCASSLGQGTTNEKLFFGSGTQLSVL.

The rearrangement links TRBV5-5 to TRBJ2-1; 7 bases fit TRBD1. The CDR3 is made up of 13 amino acids. In germline, CDR1 is SGHKS, CDR2 YYEKEE (reference sequence). V shed 4 bases, J shed 7 bases, and the junction held 5 bases outside the gene matches. The CDR3 reads CASSPQTGNEQFF. The CDR3 DNA follows: TGTGCCAGCAGCCCCCAGACAGGGAATGAGCAGTTCTTC.

The V gene is TRBV11-2, the J gene TRBJ1-3, with D uncertain. The CDR3 extends over 14 amino acids. V was shortened by 5 bases and J by 0 bases, with 8 bases between the two germline ends. CDR1 is SGHAT, CDR2 FQNNGV, per germline. CDR3 sequence: CASSGGFSGNTIYF. In nucleotides, the CDR3 is TGTGCCAGCAGCGGAGGCTTCTCTGGAAACACCATATATTTT.

This clone was observed a few times. This rearrangement joins TRBV10-3 to TRBJ2-7; maybe TRBD1 (6 bases). The CDR3 has 14 amino acids. Trimming removed 5 bases at V and 6 bases at J, with 17 bases between. The germline V gene encodes CDR1 ENHRY and CDR2 SYGVKD. The CDR3 reads CAISWTPPGAEQYF. The CDR3 nucleotides read TGTGCCATCAGTTGGACTCCACCAGGGGCCGAGCAGTACTTC.